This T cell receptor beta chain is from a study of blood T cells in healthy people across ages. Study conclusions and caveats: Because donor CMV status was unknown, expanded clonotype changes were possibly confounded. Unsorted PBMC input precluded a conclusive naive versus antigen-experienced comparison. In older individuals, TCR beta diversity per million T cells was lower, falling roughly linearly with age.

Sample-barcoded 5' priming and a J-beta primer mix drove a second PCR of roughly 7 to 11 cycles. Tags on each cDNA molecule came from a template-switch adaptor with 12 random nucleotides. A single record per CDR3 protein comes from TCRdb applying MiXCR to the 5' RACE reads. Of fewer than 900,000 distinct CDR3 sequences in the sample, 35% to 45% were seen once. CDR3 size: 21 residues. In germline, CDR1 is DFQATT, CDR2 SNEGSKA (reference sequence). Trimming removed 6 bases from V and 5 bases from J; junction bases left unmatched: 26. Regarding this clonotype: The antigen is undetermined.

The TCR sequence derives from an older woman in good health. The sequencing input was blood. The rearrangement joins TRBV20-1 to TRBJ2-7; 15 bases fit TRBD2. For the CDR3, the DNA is TGCAGTGCCCGAGGGACAGGGGGCTTAGGACTAGCGGGAGGGCCAAGGAACGAGCAGTACTTC. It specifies CSARGTGGLGLAGGPRNEQYF.